This T cell receptor beta chain was observed in a study of molecular identifiers for immune sequencing clone quantification. At least ten counts were recorded for this clonotype. This CDR3 has 16 residues. With V trimmed by 3 bases and J by 7 bases, 12 bases remained unmatched. Using its own MiXCR run on the PCR reads, TCRdb lists one record per CDR3 protein. Of just under 650,000 distinct CDR3 sequences listed, about 20% are singletons. Sequenced input: naive CD8+ T cells from blood, with Jurkat cell RNA spiked in. Subset specified: FACS-sorted CD8+CD4-CCR7+CD45RA+ naive T cells. The V and J genes are TRBV23-1 and TRBJ2-7, with 10 bases that match TRBD1. TRBV23-1 is assigned to the ORF class and has an uncertain function. The receptor comes from a human donor in good health. Some libraries in this study had Jurkat cell RNA spiked in. The CDR3 is CASSQKTGGDSSEQYF. CDR3 nucleotides: TGCGCCAGCAGTCAGAAGACAGGGGGCGATTCTTCGGAGCAGTACTTC.